This T cell receptor beta chain was identified during a study of OX40 agonist ivuxolimab in advanced cancers. Using immunoSEQ multiplex PCR, the repertoire was profiled, and TCRdb retains in-frame clones only, with some absent. Among under 30,000 clones listed, around four fifths were seen once. For this clone: Antigen: not known.

Study observations and caveats: No antigen was identified for the clonally expanded peripheral T cells. In a subset of nonresponders, normalized T-cell clonal expansion was also low.

Germline CDR1 MGHDK, CDR2 SYGVNS. This CDR3 spans 11 amino acids. The sequencing used CD4+ or CD8+ T cells sorted from blood, collected in a trial of the OX40 agonist ivuxolimab. The sequence derives from an adult with an advanced solid tumor such as melanoma, head and neck, liver or kidney cancer. V is TRBV25-1 and J is TRBJ2-7; no clear D. DNA for the CDR3: TGTGCAGTAGGCCGCTCCTACGAGCAGTACTTC. It encodes CAVGRSYEQYF.